One and the same sample provided the 6 T cell receptor beta chains below, sequenced in a study of T-cell reconstitution after alpha-beta-depleted transplantation in children. TCRbeta library preparation incorporated unique molecular identifiers. TCRdb reprocessed the PCR reads via MiXCR and lists one record per CDR3 protein. The sample has about 360,000 distinct CDR3 sequences; roughly 14% are singletons. Sequencing was performed on PBMCs, taken from the stem cell graft. These receptors were obtained from a human donor who donated a stem cell graft to a child with Fanconi anemia.

The rearrangement joins TRBV7-2 to TRBJ1-3; D is possibly TRBD1 (6 bases). Trimming stripped 3 bases from V and 1 base from J, with 10 bases between. CDR3 size: 15 residues. From germline, CDR1 is SGHTA and CDR2 FQGNSA. The CDR3, as DNA: TGTGCCAGCAGCTTCCAGGGGAAATCTGGAAACACCATATATTTT. Protein sequence: CASSFQGKSGNTIYF.

V gene TRBV7-2 combines with J gene TRBJ2-5; D call uncertain. Trimming removed 5 bases from V and 5 bases from J, with 12 bases in between. The CDR3 consists of 13 residues. CDR1 is SGHTA, CDR2 FQGNSA, per germline. The DNA of the CDR3 is TGTGCCAGCAGCCGCCTGGGGTACGAGACCCAGTACTTC. It yields the protein CASSRLGYETQYF.

CDR3 in DNA: TGTGCCAGCAGCGTGGGACGGCGGACCTACAATGAGCAGTTCTTC. Amino acid sequence: CASSVGRRTYNEQFF. The gene calls are TRBV5-5 and TRBJ2-1; TRBD1 or TRBD2 may be the D gene (5 bases each). V dropped 4 bases and J dropped 2 bases, with 13 bases sitting between them. This CDR3 comprises 15 residues. Germline loops: CDR1 SGHKS, CDR2 YYEKEE (reference sequence).

J is TRBJ2-1 and V is TRBV11-2, with TRBD1 matching 12 bases. V shed 5 bases, J shed 8 bases, and the junction held 4 bases outside the gene matches. CDR1 and CDR2 (germline): SGHAT, FQNNGV. The CDR3 sequence is 14 residues long. The CDR3 protein is CASSAGTGGYEQFF. CDR3 nucleotides: TGTGCCAGCAGCGCAGGGACAGGGGGCTATGAGCAGTTCTTC.

The J gene is TRBJ2-5, the V gene TRBV27; TRBD2 matches 9 bases. Germline CDR1 and CDR2: MNHEY and SMNVEV (reference sequence). J was trimmed by 2 bases and V by 2 bases; bases with no gene match: 6. This CDR3 contains 16 residues. Here the CDR3 reads CASSLGALAGQETQYF. DNA for the CDR3: TGTGCCAGCAGTTTAGGAGCGCTAGCGGGACAAGAGACCCAGTACTTC.

The table lists this clonotype with a few counts. The chain carries TRBV29-1 and TRBJ2-1, with 11 nucleotides matching TRBD1. Germline-derived CDR1 and CDR2 are SQVTM and ANQGSEA. Trimming took 6 bases from V and 4 from J; bases not matched to a gene: 5. There are 14 residues in the CDR3. This chain's CDR3 is CSVTRDRGYNEQFF. CDR3 nucleotide sequence: TGCAGCGTCACCAGGGACAGGGGGTACAATGAGCAGTTCTTC.